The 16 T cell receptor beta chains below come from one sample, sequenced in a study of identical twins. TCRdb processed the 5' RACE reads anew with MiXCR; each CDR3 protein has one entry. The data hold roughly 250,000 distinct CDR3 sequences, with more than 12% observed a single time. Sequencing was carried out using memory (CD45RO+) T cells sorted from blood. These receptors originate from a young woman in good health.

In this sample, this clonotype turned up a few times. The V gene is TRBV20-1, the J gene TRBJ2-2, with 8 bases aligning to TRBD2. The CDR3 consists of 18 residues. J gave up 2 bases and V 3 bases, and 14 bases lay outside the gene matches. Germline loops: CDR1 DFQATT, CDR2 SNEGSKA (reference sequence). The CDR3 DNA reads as TGCAGTGCTAGTTCCCCAGCGGGCAGCGGGGGAAACACCGGGGAGCTGTTTTTT. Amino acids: CSASSPAGSGGNTGELFF.

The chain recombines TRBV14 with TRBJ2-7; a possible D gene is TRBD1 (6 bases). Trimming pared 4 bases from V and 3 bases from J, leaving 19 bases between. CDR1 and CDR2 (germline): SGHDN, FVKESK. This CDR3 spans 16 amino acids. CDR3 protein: CASSPRTPQGRYEQYF. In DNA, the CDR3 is TGTGCCAGCAGCCCTAGGACACCACAGGGTCGCTACGAGCAGTACTTC. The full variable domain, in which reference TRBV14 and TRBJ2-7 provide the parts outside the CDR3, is EAGVTQFPSHSVIEKGQTVTLRCDPISGHDNLYWYRRVMGKEIKFLLHFVKESKQDESGMPNNRFLAERTGGTYSTLKVQPAELEDSGVYFCASSPRTPQGRYEQYFGPGTRLTVT.

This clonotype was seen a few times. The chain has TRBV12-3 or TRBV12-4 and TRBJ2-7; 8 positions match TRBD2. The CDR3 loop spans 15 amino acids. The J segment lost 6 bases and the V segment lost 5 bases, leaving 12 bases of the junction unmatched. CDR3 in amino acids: CASSPSGGKVGEQYF. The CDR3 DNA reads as TGTGCCAGCAGTCCGAGCGGGGGAAAAGTAGGCGAGCAGTACTTC.

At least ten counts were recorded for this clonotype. The CDR3 loop reads CASSSSTGLFF. For the CDR3, the DNA is TGTGCCAGCAGCTCCTCGACAGGGTTGTTCTTC. The rearrangement uses TRBV7-9 and TRBJ2-1, with 7 positions matching TRBD1. This CDR3 has 11 amino acids. Germline V gene lookup returns CDR1 SEHNR and CDR2 FQNEAQ (reference sequence). The V segment lost 4 bases and the J segment 15 bases; nucleotides outside the gene matches: 6.

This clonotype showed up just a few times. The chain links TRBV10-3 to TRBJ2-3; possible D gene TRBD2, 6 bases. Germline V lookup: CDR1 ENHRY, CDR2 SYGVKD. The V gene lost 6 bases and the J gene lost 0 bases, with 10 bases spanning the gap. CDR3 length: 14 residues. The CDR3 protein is CAISGGVSTDTQYF. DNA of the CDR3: TGTGCCATCAGCGGGGGAGTAAGCACAGATACGCAGTATTTT.

CDR3 amino acids: CASTREGSGYTF. In nucleotides, the CDR3 is TGTGCCAGCACCAGAGAGGGTAGTGGCTACACCTTC. The rearrangement uses TRBV2 and TRBJ1-2; D is ambiguous. The CDR3 is 12 residues long. In germline, CDR1 is SNHLY, CDR2 FYNNEI. Trimming took 7 bases from V and 7 from J, leaving 13 bases between them.

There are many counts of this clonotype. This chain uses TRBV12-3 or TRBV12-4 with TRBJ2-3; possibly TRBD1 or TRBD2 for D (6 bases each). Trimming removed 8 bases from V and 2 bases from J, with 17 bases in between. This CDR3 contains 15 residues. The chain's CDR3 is CASSRGDRDTDTQYF. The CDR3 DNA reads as TGTGCCAGCTCAAGGGGGGACCGCGACACAGATACGCAGTATTTT.

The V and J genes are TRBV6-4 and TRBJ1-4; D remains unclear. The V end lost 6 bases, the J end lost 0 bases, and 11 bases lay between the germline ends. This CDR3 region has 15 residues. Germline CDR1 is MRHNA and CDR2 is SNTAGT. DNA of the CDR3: TGTGCCAGCAGCGCAACAGCTGCAACTAATGAAAAACTGTTTTTT. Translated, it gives CASSATAATNEKLFF.

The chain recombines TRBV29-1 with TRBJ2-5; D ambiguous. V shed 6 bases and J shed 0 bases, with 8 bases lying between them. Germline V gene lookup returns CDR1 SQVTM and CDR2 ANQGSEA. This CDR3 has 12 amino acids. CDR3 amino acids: CSVRLHQETQYF. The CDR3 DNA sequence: TGCAGCGTCCGACTCCACCAAGAGACCCAGTACTTC.

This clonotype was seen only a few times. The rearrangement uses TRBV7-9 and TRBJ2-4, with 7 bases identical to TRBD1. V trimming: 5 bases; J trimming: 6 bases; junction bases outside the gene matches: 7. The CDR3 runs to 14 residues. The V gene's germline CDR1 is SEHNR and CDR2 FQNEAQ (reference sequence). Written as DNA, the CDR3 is TGTGCCAGCAGCCCCCCAAACAGGGGAAACATTCAGTACTTC. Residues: CASSPPNRGNIQYF. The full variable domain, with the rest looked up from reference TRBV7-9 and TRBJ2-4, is DTGVSQNPRHKITKRGQNVTFRCDPISEHNRLYWYRQTLGQGPEFLTYFQNEAQLEKSRLLSDRFSAERPKGSFSTLEIQRTEQGDSAMYLCASSPPNRGNIQYFGAGTRLSVL.

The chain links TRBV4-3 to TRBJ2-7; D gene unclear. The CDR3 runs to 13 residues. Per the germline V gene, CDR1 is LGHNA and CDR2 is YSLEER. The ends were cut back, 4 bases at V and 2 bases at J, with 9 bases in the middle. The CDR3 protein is CASSRGSAYEQYF. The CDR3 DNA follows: TGCGCCAGCAGCCGAGGATCGGCCTACGAGCAGTACTTC.

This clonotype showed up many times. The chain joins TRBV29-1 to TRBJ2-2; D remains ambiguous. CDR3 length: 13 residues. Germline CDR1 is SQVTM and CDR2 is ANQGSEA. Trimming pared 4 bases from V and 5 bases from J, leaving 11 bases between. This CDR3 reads CSVVEGPTGELFF. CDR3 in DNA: TGCAGCGTTGTAGAAGGACCAACCGGGGAGCTGTTTTTT.

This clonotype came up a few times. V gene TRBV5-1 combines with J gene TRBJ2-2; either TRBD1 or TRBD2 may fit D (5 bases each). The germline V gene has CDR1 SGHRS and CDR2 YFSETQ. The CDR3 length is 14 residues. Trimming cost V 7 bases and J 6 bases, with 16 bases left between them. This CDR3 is CASLRGESAGELFF. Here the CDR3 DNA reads TGCGCCAGCCTCAGAGGGGAGTCGGCCGGGGAGCTGTTTTTT. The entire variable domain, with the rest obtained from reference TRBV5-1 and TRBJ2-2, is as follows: KAGVTQTPRYLIKTRGQQVTLSCSPISGHRSVSWYQQTPGQGLQFLFEYFSETQRNKGNFPGRFSGRQFSNSRSEMNVSTLELGDSALYLCASLRGESAGELFFGEGSRLTVL.

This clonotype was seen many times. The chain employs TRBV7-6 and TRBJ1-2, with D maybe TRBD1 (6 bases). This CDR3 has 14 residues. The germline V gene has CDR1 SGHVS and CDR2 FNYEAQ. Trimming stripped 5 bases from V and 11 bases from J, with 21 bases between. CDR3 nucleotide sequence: TGTGCCAGCAGCCCCCGCGGCAGGGGATATATGTACACCTTC. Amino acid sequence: CASSPRGRGYMYTF. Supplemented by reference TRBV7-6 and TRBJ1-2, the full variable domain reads GAGVSQSPRYKVTKRGQDVALRCDPISGHVSLYWYRQALGQGPEFLTYFNYEAQQDKSGLPNDRFSAERPEGSISTLTIQRTEQRDSAMYRCASSPRGRGYMYTFGSGTRLTVV.

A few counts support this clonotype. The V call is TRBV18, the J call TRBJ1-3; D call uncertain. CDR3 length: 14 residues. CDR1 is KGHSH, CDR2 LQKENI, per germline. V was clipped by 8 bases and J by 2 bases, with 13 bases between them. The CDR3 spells CASTPLETGNTIYF. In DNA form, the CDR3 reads TGTGCCAGCACTCCGCTAGAGACTGGAAACACCATATATTTT.

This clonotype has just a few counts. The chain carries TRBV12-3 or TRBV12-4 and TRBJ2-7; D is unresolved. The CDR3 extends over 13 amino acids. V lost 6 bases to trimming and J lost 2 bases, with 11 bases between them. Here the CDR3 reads CASRYDTAYEQYF. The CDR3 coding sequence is TGTGCCAGCAGGTACGACACCGCCTACGAGCAGTACTTC.